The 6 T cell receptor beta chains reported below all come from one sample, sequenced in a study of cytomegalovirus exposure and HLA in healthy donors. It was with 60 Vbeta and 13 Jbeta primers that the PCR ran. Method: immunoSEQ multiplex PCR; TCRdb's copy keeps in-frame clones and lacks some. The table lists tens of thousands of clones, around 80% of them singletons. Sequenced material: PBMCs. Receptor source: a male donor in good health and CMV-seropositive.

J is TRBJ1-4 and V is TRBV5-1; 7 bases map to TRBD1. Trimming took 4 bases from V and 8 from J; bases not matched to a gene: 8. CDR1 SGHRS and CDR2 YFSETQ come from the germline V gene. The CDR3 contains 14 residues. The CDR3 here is CASSAQTGLEKLFF. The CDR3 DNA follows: TGCGCCAGCAGCGCCCAGACAGGGCTCGAAAAACTGTTTTTT.

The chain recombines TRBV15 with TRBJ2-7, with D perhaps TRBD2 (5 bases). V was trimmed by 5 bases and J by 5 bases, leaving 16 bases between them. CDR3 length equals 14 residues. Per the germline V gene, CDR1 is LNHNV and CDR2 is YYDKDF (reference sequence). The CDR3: CATSRGPEGNEQYF. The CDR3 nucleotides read TGTGCCACCAGCCGGGGTCCTGAAGGGAACGAGCAGTACTTC.

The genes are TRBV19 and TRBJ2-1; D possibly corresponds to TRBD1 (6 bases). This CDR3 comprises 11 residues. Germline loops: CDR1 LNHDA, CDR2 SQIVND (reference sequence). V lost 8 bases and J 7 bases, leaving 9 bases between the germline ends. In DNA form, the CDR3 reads TGTGCCAGTCGGACAGTTAATGAGCAGTTCTTC. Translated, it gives CASRTVNEQFF.

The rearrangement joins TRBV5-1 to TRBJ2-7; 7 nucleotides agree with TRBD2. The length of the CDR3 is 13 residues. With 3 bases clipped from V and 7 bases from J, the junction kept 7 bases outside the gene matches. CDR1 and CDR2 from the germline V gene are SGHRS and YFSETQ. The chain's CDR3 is CASSSGGTGEQYF. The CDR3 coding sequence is TGCGCCAGCAGCTCCGGGGGGACCGGGGAGCAGTACTTC.

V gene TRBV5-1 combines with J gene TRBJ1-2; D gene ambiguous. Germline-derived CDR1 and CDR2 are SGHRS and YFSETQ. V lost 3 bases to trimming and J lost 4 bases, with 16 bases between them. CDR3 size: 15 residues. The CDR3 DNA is TGCGCCAGCAGCTCCGACTTATCAGGAGGCTATGGCTACACCTTC. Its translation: CASSSDLSGGYGYTF.

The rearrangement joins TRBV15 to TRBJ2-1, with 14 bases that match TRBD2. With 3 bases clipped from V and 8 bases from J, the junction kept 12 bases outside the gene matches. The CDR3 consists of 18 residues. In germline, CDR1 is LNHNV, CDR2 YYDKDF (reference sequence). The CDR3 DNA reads TGTGCCACCAGCAGGCTTGGTGGGACTAGCGGGAGTGTAGATGAGCAGTTCTTC. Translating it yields CATSRLGGTSGSVDEQFF.